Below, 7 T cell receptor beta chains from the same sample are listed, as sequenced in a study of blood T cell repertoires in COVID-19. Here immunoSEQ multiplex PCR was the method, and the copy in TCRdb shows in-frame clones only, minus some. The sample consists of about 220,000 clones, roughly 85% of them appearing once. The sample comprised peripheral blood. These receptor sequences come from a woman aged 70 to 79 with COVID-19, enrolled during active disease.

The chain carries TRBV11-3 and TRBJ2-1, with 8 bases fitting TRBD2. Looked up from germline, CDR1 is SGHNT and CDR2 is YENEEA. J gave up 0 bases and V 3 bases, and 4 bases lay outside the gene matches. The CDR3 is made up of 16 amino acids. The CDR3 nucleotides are TGTGCCAGCAGCTTGGGTACTAGCGGCTCCTACAATGAGCAGTTCTTC. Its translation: CASSLGTSGSYNEQFF. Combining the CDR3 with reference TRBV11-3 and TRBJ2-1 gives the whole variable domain EAGVVQSPRYKIIEKKQPVAFWCNPISGHNTLYWYLQNLGQGPELLIRYENEEAVDDSQLPKDRFSAERLKGVDSTLKIQPAELGDSAVYLCASSLGTSGSYNEQFFGPGTRLTVL.

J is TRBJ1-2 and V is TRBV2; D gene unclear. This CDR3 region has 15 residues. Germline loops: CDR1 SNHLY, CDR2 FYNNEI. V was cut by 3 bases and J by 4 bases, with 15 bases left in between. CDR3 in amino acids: CASSETTLLSYGYTF. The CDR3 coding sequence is TGTGCCAGCAGTGAGACTACCCTGCTCTCCTATGGCTACACCTTC.

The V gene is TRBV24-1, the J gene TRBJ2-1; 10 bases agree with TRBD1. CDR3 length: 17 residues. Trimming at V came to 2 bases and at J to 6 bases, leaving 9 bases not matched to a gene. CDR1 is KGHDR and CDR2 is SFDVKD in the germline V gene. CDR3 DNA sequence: TGTGCCACCAGTGATTGGCAACGACAGGGGGCAAGCAATGAGCAGTTCTTC. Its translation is CATSDWQRQGASNEQFF.

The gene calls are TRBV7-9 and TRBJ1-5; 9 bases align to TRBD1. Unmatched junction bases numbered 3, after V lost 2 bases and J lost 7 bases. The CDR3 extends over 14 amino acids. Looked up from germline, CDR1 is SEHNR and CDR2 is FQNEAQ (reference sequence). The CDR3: CASSLTGGDQPQHF. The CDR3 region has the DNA TGTGCCAGCAGCTTAACAGGGGGCGACCAGCCCCAGCATTTT.

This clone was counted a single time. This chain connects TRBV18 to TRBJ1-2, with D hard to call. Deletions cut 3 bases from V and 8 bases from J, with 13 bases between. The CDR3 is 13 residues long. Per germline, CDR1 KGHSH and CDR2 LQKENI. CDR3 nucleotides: TGTGCCAGCTCACCGTTGGGCTTGGGCGGCTACACCTTC. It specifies CASSPLGLGGYTF.

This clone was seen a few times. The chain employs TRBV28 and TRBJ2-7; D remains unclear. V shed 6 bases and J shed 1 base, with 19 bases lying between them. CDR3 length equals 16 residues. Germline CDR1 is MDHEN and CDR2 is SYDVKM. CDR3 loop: CASRPTLRNRSYEQYF. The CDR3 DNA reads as TGTGCCAGCAGGCCCACCCTGAGGAACCGTTCCTACGAGCAGTACTTC.

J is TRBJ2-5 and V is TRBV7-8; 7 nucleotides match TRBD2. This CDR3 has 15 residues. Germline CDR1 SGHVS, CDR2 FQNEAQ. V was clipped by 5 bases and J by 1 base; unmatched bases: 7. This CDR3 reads CASSPLGGGQETQYF. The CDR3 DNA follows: TGTGCCAGCAGCCCTCTGGGCGGGGGCCAAGAGACCCAGTACTTC.